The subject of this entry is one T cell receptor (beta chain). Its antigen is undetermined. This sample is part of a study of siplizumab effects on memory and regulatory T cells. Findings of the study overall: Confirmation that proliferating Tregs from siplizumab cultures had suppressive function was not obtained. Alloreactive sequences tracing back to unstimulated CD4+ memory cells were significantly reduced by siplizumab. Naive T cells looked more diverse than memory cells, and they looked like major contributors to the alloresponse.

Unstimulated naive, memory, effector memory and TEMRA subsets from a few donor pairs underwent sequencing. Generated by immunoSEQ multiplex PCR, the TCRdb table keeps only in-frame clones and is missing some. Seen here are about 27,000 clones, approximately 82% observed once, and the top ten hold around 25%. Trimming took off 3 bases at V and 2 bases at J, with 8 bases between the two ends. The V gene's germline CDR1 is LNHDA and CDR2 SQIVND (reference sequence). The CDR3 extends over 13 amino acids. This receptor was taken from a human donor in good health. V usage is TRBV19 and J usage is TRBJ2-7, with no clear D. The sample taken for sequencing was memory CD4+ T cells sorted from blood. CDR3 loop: CASSIKGTYEQYF. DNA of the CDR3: TGTGCCAGTAGTATTAAAGGGACCTACGAGCAGTACTTC. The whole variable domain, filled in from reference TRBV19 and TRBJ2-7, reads DGGITQSPKYLFRKEGQNVTLSCEQNLNHDAMYWYRQDPGQGLRLIYYSQIVNDFQKGDIAEGYSVSREKKESFPLTVTSAQKNPTAFYLCASSIKGTYEQYFGPGTRLTVT.